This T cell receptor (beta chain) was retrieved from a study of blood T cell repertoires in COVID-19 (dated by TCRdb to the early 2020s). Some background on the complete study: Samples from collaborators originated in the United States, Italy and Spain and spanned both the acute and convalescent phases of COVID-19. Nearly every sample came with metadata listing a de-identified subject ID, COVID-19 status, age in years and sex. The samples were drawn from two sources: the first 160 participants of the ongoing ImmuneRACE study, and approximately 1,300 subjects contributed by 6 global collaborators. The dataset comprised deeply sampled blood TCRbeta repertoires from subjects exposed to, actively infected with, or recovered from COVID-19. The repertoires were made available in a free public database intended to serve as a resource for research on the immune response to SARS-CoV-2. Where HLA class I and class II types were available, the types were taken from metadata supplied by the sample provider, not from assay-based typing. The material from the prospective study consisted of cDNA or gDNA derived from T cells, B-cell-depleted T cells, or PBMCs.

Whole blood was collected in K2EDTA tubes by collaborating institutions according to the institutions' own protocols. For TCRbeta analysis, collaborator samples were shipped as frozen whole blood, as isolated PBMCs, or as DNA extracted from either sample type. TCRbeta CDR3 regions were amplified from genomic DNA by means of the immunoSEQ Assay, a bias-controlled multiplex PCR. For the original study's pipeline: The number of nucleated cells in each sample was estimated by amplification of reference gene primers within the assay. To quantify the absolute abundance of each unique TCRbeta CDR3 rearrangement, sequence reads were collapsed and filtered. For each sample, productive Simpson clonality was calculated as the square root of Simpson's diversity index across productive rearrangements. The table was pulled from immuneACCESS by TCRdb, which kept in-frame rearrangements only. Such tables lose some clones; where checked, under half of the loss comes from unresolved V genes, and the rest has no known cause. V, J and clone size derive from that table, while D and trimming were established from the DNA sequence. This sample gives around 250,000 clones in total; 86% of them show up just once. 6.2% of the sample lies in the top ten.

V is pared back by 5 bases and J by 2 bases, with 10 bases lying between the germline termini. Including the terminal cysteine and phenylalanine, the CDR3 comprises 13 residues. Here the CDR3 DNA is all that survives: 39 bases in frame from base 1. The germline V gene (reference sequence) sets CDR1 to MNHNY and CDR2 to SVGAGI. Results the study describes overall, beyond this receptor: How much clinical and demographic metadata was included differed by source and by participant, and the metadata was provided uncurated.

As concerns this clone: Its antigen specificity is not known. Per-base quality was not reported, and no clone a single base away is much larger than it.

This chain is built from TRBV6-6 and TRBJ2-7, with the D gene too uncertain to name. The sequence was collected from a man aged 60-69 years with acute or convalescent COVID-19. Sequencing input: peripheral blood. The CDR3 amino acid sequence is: CASSIDWTYEQYF. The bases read TGTGCCAGCAGTATCGACTGGACCTACGAGCAGTACTTC.